This T cell receptor (beta chain) was found in a study of post-analysis software for immune sequencing data. Looking at the study overall: Several disease courses (relapsing-remitting, secondary progressive and progressive-relapsing) of multiple sclerosis were included. Study conclusions and caveats: About five TRBV segments were more frequent in patients than controls; TRBV5-6, TRBV5-1 and TRBV20-1 belonged to this group.

This CDR3 is 14 amino acids long. In germline, CDR1 is SGHRS, CDR2 YFSETQ. This clonotype was recorded once. Its target is not known. The TCR beta cDNA libraries contained unique molecular identifiers. One entry per CDR3 protein, called by TCRdb with MiXCR from the PCR reads. The repertoire holds 400,000 to 500,000 distinct CDR3 sequences, with approximately 42% as singletons. V gene TRBV5-1 combines with J gene TRBJ2-4; possible D gene TRBD1, 6 bases. The J call may be in error: the DNA end matches TRBJ2-7 better. Sequencing was carried out using blood. This clonotype originated in a girl aged 2 to 9 with multiple sclerosis. In DNA, the CDR3 is TGCGCCAGCAGCTTGAACTGGGACAACTACGAGCAGTACTTC. Residues: CASSLNWDNYEQYF.